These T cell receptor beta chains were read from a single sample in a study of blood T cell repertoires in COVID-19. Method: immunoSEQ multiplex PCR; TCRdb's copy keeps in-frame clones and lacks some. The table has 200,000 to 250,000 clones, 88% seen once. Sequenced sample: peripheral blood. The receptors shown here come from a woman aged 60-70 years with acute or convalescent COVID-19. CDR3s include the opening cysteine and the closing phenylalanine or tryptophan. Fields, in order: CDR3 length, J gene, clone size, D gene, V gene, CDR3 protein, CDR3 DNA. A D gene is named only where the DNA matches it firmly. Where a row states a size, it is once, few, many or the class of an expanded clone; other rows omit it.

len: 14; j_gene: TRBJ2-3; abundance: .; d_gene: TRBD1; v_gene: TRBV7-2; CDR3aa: CASSWGTGTDTQYF; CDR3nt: TGTGCCAGCAGCTGGGGGACAGGGACAGATACGCAGTATTTT
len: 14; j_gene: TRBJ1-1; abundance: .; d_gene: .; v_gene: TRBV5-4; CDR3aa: CASSLTQLNTEAFF; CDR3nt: TGTGCCAGCAGCTTAACACAGTTGAACACTGAAGCTTTCTTT
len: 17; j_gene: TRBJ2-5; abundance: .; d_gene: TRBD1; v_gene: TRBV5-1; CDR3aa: CASSSPTGQGARGTQYF; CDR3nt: TGCGCCAGCAGCTCGCCTACGGGACAGGGGGCCAGGGGGACCCAGTACTTC
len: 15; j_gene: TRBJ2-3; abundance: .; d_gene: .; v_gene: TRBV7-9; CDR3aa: CASLRGGQRTDTQYF; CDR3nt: TGTGCCAGCCTAAGGGGGGGCCAACGCACAGATACGCAGTATTTT
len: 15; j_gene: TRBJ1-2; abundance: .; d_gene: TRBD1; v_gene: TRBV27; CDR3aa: CASSPQGQGFNGYTF; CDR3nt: TGTGCCAGCAGTCCCCAAGGACAGGGGTTTAATGGCTACACCTTC
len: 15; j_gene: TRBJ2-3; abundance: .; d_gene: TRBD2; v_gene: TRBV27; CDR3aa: CASSLAGGPLGTQYF; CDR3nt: TGTGCCAGCAGTTTGGCGGGAGGGCCGTTAGGTACGCAGTATTTT
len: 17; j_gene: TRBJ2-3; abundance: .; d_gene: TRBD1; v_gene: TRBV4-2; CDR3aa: CASSRPGTGVNTDTQYF; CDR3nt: TGTGCCAGCAGTCGTCCCGGGACAGGGGTTAACACAGATACGCAGTATTTT
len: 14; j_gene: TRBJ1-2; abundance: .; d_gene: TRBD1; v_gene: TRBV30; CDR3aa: CAWSAGGGGYGYTF; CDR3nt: TGTGCCTGGAGTGCAGGGGGCGGTGGCTATGGCTACACCTTC
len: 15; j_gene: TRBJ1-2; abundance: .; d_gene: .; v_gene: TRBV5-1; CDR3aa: CATPLLWRIIHGYTF; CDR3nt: TGCGCCACCCCTCTGCTGTGGAGGATTATTCATGGCTACACCTTC
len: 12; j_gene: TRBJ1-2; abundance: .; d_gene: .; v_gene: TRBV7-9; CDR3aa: CASSAGVHGYTF; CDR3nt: TGTGCCAGCAGCGCAGGGGTACATGGCTACACCTTC
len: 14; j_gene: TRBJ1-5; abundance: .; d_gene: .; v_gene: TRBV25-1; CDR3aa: CASAEGGGNQPQHF; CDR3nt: TGTGCTTCAGCCGAGGGCGGAGGCAATCAGCCCCAGCATTTT
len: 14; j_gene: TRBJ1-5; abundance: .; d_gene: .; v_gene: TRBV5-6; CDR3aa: CASSFIGSNQPQHF; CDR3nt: TGTGCCAGCAGCTTCATCGGGAGCAATCAGCCCCAGCATTTT
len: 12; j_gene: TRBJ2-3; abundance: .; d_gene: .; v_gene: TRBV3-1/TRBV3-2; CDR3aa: CASSQLADTQYF; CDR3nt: TGTGCCAGCAGCCAGCTAGCGGATACGCAGTATTTT
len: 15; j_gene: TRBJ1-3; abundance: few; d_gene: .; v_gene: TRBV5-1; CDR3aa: CASSTDQGSGNTIYF; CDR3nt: TGCGCCAGCAGCACTGATCAGGGCTCTGGAAACACCATATATTTT
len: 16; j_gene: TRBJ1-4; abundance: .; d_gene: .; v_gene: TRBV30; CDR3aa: CAWSASRTATNEKLFF; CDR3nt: TGTGCCTGGAGTGCCTCCAGGACAGCAACTAATGAAAAACTGTTTTTT
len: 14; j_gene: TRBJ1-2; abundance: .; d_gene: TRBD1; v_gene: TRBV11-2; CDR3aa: CASSSRQGSKGYTF; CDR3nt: TGTGCCAGCAGCTCTCGACAGGGAAGTAAAGGCTACACCTTC
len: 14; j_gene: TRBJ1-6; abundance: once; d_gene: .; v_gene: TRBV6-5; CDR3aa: CASSPVQGNSPLHF; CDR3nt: TGTGCCAGCAGTCCCGTACAGGGTAATTCACCCCTCCACTTT
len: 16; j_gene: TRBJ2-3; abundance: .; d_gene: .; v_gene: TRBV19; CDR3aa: CASSMGGRGSTDTQYF; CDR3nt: TGTGCCAGTAGTATGGGTGGAAGGGGCAGCACAGATACGCAGTATTTT
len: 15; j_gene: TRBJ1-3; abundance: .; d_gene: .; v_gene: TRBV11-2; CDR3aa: CASSLEGARGNTIYF; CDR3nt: TGTGCCAGCAGCTTAGAAGGGGCTCGTGGAAACACCATATATTTT
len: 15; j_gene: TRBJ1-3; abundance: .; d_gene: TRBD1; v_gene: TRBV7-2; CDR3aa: CASSQDRGSGNTIYF; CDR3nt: TGTGCCAGCAGCCAAGACAGGGGGTCGGGAAACACCATATATTTT
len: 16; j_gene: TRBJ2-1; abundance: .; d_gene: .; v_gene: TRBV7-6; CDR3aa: CASSSYGRRLGEEQFF; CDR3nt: TGTGCCAGCAGCTCCTATGGGAGGAGGCTCGGGGAAGAGCAGTTCTTC
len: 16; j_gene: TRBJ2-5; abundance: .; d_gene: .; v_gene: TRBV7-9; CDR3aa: CASSSTTGIGQETQYF; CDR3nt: TGTGCCAGCAGCTCAACTACAGGGATCGGTCAAGAGACCCAGTACTTC
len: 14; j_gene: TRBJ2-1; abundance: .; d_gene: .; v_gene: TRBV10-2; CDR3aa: CASSAAGSNNEQFF; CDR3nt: TGCGCCAGCAGTGCGGCAGGGTCTAACAATGAGCAGTTCTTC
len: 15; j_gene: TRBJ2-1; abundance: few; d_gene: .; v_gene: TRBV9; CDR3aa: CASSVASSSYNEQFF; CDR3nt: TGTGCCAGCAGCGTTGCATCTAGCTCCTACAATGAGCAGTTCTTC
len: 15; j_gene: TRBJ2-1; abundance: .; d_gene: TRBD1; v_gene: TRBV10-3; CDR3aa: CAISESGRGYNEQFF; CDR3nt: TGTGCCATCAGTGAGTCGGGCAGGGGGTACAATGAGCAGTTCTTC
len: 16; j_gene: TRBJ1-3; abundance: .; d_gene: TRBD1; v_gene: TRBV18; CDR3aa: CASSPNRGVLGNTIYF; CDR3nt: TGTGCCAGCTCACCCAACAGGGGAGTGTTGGGAAACACCATATATTTT
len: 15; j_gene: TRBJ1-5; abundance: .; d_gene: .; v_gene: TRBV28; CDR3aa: CASSFQQGDYQPQHF; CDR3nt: TGTGCCAGCAGTTTCCAACAGGGAGATTATCAGCCCCAGCATTTT
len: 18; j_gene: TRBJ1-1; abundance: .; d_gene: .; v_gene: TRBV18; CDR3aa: CASSPPQVFDGGWTEAFF; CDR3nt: TGTGCCAGCTCACCACCTCAAGTTTTCGATGGGGGCTGGACTGAAGCTTTCTTT
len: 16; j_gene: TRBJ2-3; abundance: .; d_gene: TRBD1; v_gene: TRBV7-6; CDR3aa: CASSLETGGLSDTQYF; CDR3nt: TGTGCCAGCAGCTTAGAGACAGGGGGCTTGTCAGATACGCAGTATTTT
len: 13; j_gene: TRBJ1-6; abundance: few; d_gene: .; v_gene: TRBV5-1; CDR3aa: CASCTNNNSPLHF; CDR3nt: TGCGCCAGCTGTACTAATAACAATTCACCCCTCCACTTT
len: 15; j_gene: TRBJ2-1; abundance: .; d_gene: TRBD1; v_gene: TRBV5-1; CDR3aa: CASFNRGKSYNEQFF; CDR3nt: TGCGCCAGTTTTAACAGGGGAAAGTCCTACAATGAGCAGTTCTTC
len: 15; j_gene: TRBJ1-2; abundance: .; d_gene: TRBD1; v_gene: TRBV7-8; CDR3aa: CASSPSGGVSYGYTF; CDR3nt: TGTGCCAGCAGCCCCTCAGGGGGAGTTTCCTATGGCTACACCTTC
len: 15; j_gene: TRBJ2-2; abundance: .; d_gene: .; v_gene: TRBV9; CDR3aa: CASSPRAVNTGELFF; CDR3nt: TGTGCCAGCAGCCCCCGCGCGGTGAACACCGGGGAGCTGTTTTTT
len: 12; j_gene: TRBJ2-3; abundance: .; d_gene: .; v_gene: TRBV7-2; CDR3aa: CASSRDTYTQYF; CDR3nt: TGTGCCAGCAGCCGCGACACATATACGCAGTATTTT
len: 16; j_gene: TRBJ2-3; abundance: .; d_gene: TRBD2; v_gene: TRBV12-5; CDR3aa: CASGLFAGGPTDTQYF; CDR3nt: TGTGCTAGTGGTTTGTTTGCGGGGGGCCCCACAGATACGCAGTATTTT
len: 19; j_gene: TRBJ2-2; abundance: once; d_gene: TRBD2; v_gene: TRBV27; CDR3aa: CASNPRASGGRGRTGELFF; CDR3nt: TGTGCCAGCAACCCGAGGGCTAGCGGGGGGAGGGGAAGGACCGGGGAGCTGTTTTTT
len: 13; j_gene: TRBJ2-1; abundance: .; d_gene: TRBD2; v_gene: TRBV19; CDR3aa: CASSSSPSGSHFF; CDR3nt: TGTGCCAGTAGTTCTTCACCTAGCGGGAGTCACTTCTTC